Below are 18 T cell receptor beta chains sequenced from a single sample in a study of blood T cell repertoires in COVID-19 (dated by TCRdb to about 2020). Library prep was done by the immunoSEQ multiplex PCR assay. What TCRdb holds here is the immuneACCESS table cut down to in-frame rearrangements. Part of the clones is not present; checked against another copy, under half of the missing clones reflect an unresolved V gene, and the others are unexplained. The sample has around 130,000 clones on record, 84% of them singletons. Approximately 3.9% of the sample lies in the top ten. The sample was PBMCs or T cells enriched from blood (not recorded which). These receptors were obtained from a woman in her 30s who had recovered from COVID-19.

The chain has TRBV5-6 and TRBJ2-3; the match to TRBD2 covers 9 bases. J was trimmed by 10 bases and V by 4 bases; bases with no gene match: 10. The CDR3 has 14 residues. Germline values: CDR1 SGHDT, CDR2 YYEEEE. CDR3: CASSPGTSTVAQYF. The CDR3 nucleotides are TGTGCCAGCAGCCCTGGGACTAGCACAGTAGCGCAGTATTTT.

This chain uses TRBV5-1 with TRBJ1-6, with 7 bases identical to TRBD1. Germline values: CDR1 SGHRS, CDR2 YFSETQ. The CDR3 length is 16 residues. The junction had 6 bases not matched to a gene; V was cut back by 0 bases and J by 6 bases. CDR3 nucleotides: TGCGCCAGCAGCTTGGATGTGACAGGGTTTAATTCACCCCTCCACTTT. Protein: CASSLDVTGFNSPLHF.

The CDR3 loop is CASSDLADSTDTQYF. The CDR3 bases are TGTGCCAGCAGTGATCTAGCGGATAGCACAGATACGCAGTATTTT. The rearrangement links TRBV6-4 to TRBJ2-3; 7 nucleotides match TRBD2. CDR1 is MRHNA, CDR2 SNTAGT, per germline. This CDR3 has 15 residues. V dropped 3 bases and J dropped 0; count of bases not matched to a gene: 3.

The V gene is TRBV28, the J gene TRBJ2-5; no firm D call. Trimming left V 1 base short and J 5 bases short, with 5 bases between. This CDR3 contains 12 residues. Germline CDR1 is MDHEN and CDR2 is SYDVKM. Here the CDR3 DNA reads TGTGCCAGCAGTTTATTCGTCGAGACCCAGTACTTC. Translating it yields CASSLFVETQYF.

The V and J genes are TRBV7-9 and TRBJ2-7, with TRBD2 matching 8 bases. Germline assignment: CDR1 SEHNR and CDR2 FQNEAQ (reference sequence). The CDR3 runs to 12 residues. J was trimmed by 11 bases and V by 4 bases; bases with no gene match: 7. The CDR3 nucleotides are TGTGCCAGCAGCTCCTATAGCGGGACGGAGTACTTC. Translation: CASSSYSGTEYF. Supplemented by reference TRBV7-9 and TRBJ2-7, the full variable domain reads DTGVSQNPRHKITKRGQNVTFRCDPISEHNRLYWYRQTLGQGPEFLTYFQNEAQLEKSRLLSDRFSAERPKGSFSTLEIQRTEQGDSAMYLCASSSYSGTEYFGPGTRLTVT.

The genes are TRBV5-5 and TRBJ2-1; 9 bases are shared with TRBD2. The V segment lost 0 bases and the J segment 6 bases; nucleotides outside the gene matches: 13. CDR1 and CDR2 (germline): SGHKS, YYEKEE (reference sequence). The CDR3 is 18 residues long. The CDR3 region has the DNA TGTGCCAGCAGCTTGGCGTCGCCATTAGCGGGAGTTCGCAATGAGCAGTTCTTC. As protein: CASSLASPLAGVRNEQFF.

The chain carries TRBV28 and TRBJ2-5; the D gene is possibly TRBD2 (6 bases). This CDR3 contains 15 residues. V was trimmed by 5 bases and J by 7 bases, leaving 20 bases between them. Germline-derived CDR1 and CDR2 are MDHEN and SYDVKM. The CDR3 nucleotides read TGTGCCAGCAGTCCCTCTGCCGGGGCCGGGGGGACCCAGTACTTC. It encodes CASSPSAGAGGTQYF.

The CDR3 DNA sequence: TGTGCCTGGAGTGGTGGAACGGGTTACGAGCAGTACTTC. This gives the protein CAWSGGTGYEQYF. The chain employs TRBV30 and TRBJ2-7, with no clear D. The CDR3 runs to 13 residues. CDR1 is GTSNPN, CDR2 SVGIG, per germline (reference sequence). The ends were cut back, 1 base at V and 4 bases at J, with 11 bases in the middle.

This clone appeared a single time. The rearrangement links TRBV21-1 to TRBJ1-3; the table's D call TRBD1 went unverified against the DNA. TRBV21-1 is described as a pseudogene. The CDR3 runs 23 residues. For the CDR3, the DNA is TGTGCCAGCAGCCCGCTGGACAGGGGGGAGCTCTGGAAACACCAGGGTACTGGAAACACCATATATTTT. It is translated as CASSPLDRGELWKHQGTGNTIYF.

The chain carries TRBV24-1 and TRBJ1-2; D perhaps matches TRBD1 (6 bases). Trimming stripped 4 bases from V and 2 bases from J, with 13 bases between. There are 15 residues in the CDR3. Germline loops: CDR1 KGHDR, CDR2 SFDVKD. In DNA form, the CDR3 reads TGTGCCACCAGTGACCCTACAGGGTCCAACTATGGCTACACCTTC. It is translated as CATSDPTGSNYGYTF.

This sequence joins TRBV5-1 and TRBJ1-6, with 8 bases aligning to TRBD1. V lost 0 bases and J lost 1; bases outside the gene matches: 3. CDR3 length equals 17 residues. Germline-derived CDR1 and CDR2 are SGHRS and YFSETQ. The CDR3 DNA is TGCGCCAGCAGCTTGGGGCAGGGGGCTTCCTATAATTCACCCCTCCACTTT. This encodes CASSLGQGASYNSPLHF.

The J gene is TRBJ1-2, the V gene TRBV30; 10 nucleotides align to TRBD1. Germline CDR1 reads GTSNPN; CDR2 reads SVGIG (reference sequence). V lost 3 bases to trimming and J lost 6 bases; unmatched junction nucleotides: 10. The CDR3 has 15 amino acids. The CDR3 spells CAWRGRDRGKDGYTF. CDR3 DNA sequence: TGTGCCTGGAGGGGGCGGGACAGGGGTAAGGATGGCTACACCTTC.

The CDR3 DNA is TGTGCCAGCAGTTTGAAAGGGGGGGCAGGGCAGTTCTTC. It codes for CASSLKGGAGQFF. The rearrangement uses TRBV12-3 or TRBV12-4 and TRBJ2-1, with D maybe TRBD2 (7 bases). The CDR3 is made up of 13 amino acids. V dropped 3 bases and J dropped 12 bases, with 15 bases sitting between them.

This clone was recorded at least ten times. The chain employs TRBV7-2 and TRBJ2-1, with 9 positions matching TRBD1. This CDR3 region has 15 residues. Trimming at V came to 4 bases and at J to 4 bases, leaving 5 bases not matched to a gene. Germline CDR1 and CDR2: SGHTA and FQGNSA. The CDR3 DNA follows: TGTGCCAGCAGCTCTGGGACAGGGAAATACAATGAGCAGTTCTTC. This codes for CASSSGTGKYNEQFF. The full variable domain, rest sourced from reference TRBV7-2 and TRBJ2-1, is GAGVSQSPSNKVTEKGKDVELRCDPISGHTALYWYRQSLGQGLEFLIYFQGNSAPDKSGLPSDRFSAERTGGSVSTLTIQRTQQEDSAVYLCASSSGTGKYNEQFFGPGTRLTVL.

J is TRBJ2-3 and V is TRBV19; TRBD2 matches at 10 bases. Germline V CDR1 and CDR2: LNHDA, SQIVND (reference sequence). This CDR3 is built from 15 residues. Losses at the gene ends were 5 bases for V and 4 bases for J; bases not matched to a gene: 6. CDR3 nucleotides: TGTGCCAGTAGTTGGGCTAGCGGGAGTGCAGATACGCAGTATTTT. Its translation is CASSWASGSADTQYF. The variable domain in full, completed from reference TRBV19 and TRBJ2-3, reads DGGITQSPKYLFRKEGQNVTLSCEQNLNHDAMYWYRQDPGQGLRLIYYSQIVNDFQKGDIAEGYSVSREKKESFPLTVTSAQKNPTAFYLCASSWASGSADTQYFGPGTRLTVL.

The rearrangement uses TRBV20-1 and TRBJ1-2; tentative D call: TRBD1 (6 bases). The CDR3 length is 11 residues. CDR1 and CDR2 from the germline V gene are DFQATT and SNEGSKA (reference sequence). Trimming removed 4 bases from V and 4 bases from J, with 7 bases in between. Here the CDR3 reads CSATGVYGYTF. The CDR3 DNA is TGCAGTGCTACAGGGGTCTATGGCTACACCTTC.

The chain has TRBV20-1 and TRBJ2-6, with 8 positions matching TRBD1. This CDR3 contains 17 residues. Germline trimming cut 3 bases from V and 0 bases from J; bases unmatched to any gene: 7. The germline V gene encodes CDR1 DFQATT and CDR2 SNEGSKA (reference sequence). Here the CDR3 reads CSASAGGSNSGANVLTF. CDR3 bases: TGCAGTGCTAGTGCAGGGGGCTCGAACTCTGGGGCCAACGTCCTGACTTTC.

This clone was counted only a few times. The chain's CDR3 is CASSFEGRGYTF. CDR3 nucleotides: TGTGCCAGCAGTTTTGAGGGTCGTGGCTACACCTTC. V and J are TRBV27 and TRBJ1-2; D ambiguous. This CDR3 region has 12 residues. Germline values: CDR1 MNHEY, CDR2 SMNVEV (reference sequence). V gave up 3 bases and J gave up 7 bases, with 9 bases separating them.